The sequence of this T cell receptor beta chain was determined in a study of blood T cell repertoires in COVID-19. Turning to the study itself: Both acute and convalescent COVID-19 samples were obtained from the United States, Italy and Spain. From T cells, B-cell-depleted T cells, or PBMCs came the material, which was cDNA or gDNA.

Per the original data handling: Estimation of nucleated cell counts was performed using reference gene primer amplification. Assay: immunoSEQ multiplex PCR; the TCRdb copy retains only in-frame clones and omits some. The DNA was the basis for D and trimming; V, J and clone size are from that table. This table holds around 140,000 clones, around nine tenths found once. The clonotype comes from a man between 50 and 59 years old with active or convalescent COVID-19. Sequencing was carried out using peripheral blood.

The chain's CDR3 is CSVESGSDTQYF. CDR3 bases: TGCAGCGTTGAGTCAGGGTCAGATACGCAGTATTTT. J is TRBJ2-3 and V is TRBV29-1; possible D gene TRBD1, 5 bases. CDR1 and CDR2 from the germline V gene are SQVTM and ANQGSEA. The CDR3 runs to 12 residues. Trimming removed 3 bases at V and 4 bases at J, with 8 bases between.